This TCR beta chain was documented in a study of T-cell reconstitution after alpha-beta-depleted transplantation in children. The study's findings and limits: Where alpha-beta T cells came from about two months after transplant was reportedly several hundred expanded graft clones.

Germline CDR1 and CDR2: MNHEY and SMNVEV (reference sequence). The V end lost 2 bases, the J end lost 4 bases, and 7 bases lay between the germline ends. The CDR3 loop spans 13 amino acids. The library targeted TCRbeta and was prepared with unique molecular identifiers. Via MiXCR, TCRdb re-called the PCR reads, giving one row per CDR3 protein. Among 200,000 or so distinct CDR3 sequences listed, 6.3% were seen once. This clonotype was seen more than once but under ten times. What it binds is not known. The rearrangement uses TRBV27 and TRBJ2-3; D might be TRBD1 or TRBD2, each matching 5 bases. The clonotype originates from a girl less than two years old with combined immunodeficiency, due to receive a stem cell transplant. The sample was PBMCs, taken before TCRalphabeta/CD19-depleted stem cell transplant. The CDR3 protein is CASSLMGADTQYF. The CDR3, as DNA: TGTGCCAGCAGTTTAATGGGGGCAGATACGCAGTATTTT.